Listed below are T cell receptor beta chains from one sample, sequenced in a study of identical twins. TCRdb itself ran the 5' RACE reads through MiXCR, one entry per CDR3 protein. Of roughly 240,000 distinct CDR3 sequences listed, about 7% are singletons. The same sample was also studied in work on yellow fever vaccine responses in identical twins.

Sequencing used memory (CD45RO+) T cells sorted from blood. All receptors come from a woman under 30 in good health. Each CDR3 is given with its conserved first and last residue. The order of the fields is CDR3 protein, J gene, V gene, D gene. D genes are given only for firm matches.

CSALRAGGEETQYF,TRBJ2-5,TRBV20-1,TRBD2
CASRLGEGNEQFF,TRBJ2-1,TRBV7-9,-
CASSVARTLNEQFF,TRBJ2-1,TRBV9,-
CASSFRRTGGEDTEAFF,TRBJ1-1,TRBV5-1,TRBD1
CASRPDVNTEAFF,TRBJ1-1,TRBV10-2,-
CASSRSGSRDEQYF,TRBJ2-7,TRBV6-1,TRBD2
CASSPGLAPGELFF,TRBJ2-2,TRBV6-4,TRBD2
CASTGARETQYF,TRBJ2-5,TRBV25-1,-
CASSFGWAGSSGANVLTF,TRBJ2-6,TRBV11-1,-
CASSLRRGRSEAFF,TRBJ1-1,TRBV27,TRBD1
CASSPERGDTQYF,TRBJ2-3,TRBV12-3/TRBV12-4,-
CASSLADSNYGYTF,TRBJ1-2,TRBV5-5,-
CASSLLVSYNEQFF,TRBJ2-1,TRBV5-1,-
CASSSQRTSRGNNEQFF,TRBJ2-1,TRBV27,-
CASSAEGVAKNIQYF,TRBJ2-4,TRBV2,-
CSAKGGLAGYEQYF,TRBJ2-7,TRBV20-1,-
CASTPGVGPGELFF,TRBJ2-2,TRBV12-3/TRBV12-4,-
CASSQALVAWDRGLDEQYF,TRBJ2-7,TRBV4-2,TRBD1
CASSQPDRYEQFF,TRBJ2-1,TRBV4-1,-
CASSLRLVDEQFF,TRBJ2-1,TRBV7-6,-
CASSIQLTDTQYF,TRBJ2-3,TRBV2,-
CASSLDRAAITEAFF,TRBJ1-1,TRBV12-3/TRBV12-4,TRBD1
CSVGLGTYNEQFF,TRBJ2-1,TRBV29-1,-
CSATRTSGRTDTQYF,TRBJ2-3,TRBV20-1,TRBD2
CASSQAGNNEKLFF,TRBJ1-4,TRBV4-1,-
CASQGGLAGVEQYF,TRBJ2-7,TRBV6-1,TRBD2
CASSSGTGNYGYTF,TRBJ1-2,TRBV11-2,TRBD1
CASSRRLAEITDTQYF,TRBJ2-3,TRBV5-5,TRBD2
CSASGGVSYEQYF,TRBJ2-7,TRBV20-1,-
CASSLASSGRAWNEQFF,TRBJ2-1,TRBV5-1,TRBD2
CASSQAGQETQYF,TRBJ2-5,TRBV3-1,-
CASSRNRGNNEKLFF,TRBJ1-4,TRBV6-1,TRBD1
CASSDQNRDRDEQYF,TRBJ2-7,TRBV6-1,-
CASSVTGQPYNEQFF,TRBJ2-1,TRBV7-6,-
CASSSPRPGSYNEQFF,TRBJ2-1,TRBV28,-
CASSRDRSGEKMFF,TRBJ1-4,TRBV6-1,-
CASSTRQGNSEKLFF,TRBJ1-4,TRBV28,TRBD1
CASSETDYNSPLHF,TRBJ1-6,TRBV25-1,-
CASSPQGWGTDTQYF,TRBJ2-3,TRBV7-7,-
CASSPGWGAAFF,TRBJ1-1,TRBV18,-
CASSSTSGGMNEQFF,TRBJ2-1,TRBV5-1,TRBD2
CASSSSGTGETQYF,TRBJ2-5,TRBV5-4,TRBD2
CSARVPGLAGDTQYF,TRBJ2-3,TRBV20-1,TRBD2
CSAPPGFQETQYF,TRBJ2-5,TRBV20-1,-
CASRGQGGSPLHF,TRBJ1-6,TRBV10-2,TRBD1
CASSDLRQGYNEQFF,TRBJ2-1,TRBV6-5,-
CASSKDRALRHEQYF,TRBJ2-7,TRBV5-1,TRBD1
CASSPGTGKTYEQYF,TRBJ2-7,TRBV12-3/TRBV12-4,TRBD1
CASMFVRAGTTYEQYF,TRBJ2-7,TRBV28,-
CASKRGTSGNEQFF,TRBJ2-1,TRBV6-1,TRBD2
CASSQALARDKNIQYF,TRBJ2-4,TRBV7-6,-
CASSYGLATDTQYF,TRBJ2-3,TRBV6-2/TRBV6-3,TRBD2
CASSLGLSPNTEAFF,TRBJ1-1,TRBV7-8,-
CASRASRATYEQYF,TRBJ2-7,TRBV11-3,-
CASSLESHQGGYTF,TRBJ1-2,TRBV5-1,-
CASSLETEAFF,TRBJ1-1,TRBV12-3/TRBV12-4,-
CASSALNPVNTEAFF,TRBJ1-1,TRBV12-3/TRBV12-4,-
CSVQDRSTGELFF,TRBJ2-2,TRBV20-1,TRBD1
CASSYGPWAGGNQPQHF,TRBJ1-5,TRBV6-2/TRBV6-3,-